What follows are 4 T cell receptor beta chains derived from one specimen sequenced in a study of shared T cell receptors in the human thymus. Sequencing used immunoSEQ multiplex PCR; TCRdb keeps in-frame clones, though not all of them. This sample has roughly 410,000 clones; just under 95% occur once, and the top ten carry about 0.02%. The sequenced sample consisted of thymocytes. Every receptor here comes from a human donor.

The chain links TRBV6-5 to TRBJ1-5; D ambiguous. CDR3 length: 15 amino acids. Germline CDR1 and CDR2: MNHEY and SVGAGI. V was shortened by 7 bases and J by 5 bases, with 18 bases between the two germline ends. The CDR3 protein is CASTPNPGGDQPQHF. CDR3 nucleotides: TGTGCCAGCACCCCAAACCCGGGTGGGGATCAGCCCCAGCATTTT.

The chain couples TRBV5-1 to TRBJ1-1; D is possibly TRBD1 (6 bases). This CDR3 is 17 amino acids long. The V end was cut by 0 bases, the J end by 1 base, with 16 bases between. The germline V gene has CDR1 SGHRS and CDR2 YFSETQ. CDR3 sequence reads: CASSLGLGGSKNTEAFF. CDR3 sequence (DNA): TGCGCCAGCAGCTTGGGATTGGGGGGCTCCAAGAACACTGAAGCTTTCTTT.

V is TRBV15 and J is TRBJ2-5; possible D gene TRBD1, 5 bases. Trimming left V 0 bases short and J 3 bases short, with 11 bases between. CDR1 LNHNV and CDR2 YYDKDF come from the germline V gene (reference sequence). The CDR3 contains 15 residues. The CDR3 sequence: CATSRDGADKETQYF. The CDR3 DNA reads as TGTGCCACCAGCAGAGATGGGGCGGACAAAGAGACCCAGTACTTC. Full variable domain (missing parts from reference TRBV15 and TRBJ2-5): DAMVIQNPRYQVTQFGKPVTLSCSQTLNHNVMYWYQQKSSQAPKLLFHYYDKDFNNEADTPDNFQSRRPNTSFCFLDIRSPGLGDTAMYLCATSRDGADKETQYFGPGTRLLVL.

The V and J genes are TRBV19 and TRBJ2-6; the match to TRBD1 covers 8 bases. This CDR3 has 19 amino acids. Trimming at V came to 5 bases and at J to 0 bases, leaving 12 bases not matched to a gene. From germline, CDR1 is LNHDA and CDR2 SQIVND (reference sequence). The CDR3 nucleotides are TGTGCCAGTAGTCCGCTTCTCCAGGGGGCCCTCTCTGGGGCCAACGTCCTGACTTTC. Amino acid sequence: CASSPLLQGALSGANVLTF.